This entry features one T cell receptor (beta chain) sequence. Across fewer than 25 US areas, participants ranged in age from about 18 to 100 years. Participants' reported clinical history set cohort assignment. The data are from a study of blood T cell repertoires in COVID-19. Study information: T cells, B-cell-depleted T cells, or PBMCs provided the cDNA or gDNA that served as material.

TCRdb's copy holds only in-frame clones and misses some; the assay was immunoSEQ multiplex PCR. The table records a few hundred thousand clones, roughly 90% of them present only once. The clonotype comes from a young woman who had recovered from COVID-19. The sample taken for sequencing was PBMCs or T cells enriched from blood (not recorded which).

The CDR3 DNA follows: TGTGCCAGTAGTATAGGTCTTAGGAACGGGAGGTCCTACGAGCAGTACTTC. This gives the protein CASSIGLRNGRSYEQYF. The chain has TRBV19 and TRBJ2-7; 7 bases map to TRBD2. J gave up 1 base and V 1 base, and 10 bases lay outside the gene matches. The CDR3 consists of 17 residues. Germline CDR1 reads LNHDA; CDR2 reads SQIVND (reference sequence).